A selection of T cell receptor beta chains follows, all from one sample in a study of STAT5B mutations in CD4+ large granular lymphocyte leukemia. Assay: immunoSEQ multiplex PCR; the TCRdb copy retains only in-frame clones and omits some. In the table there are tens of thousands of clones, roughly 84% of which are singletons. The sequencing input was CD4+ T cells from blood buffy coats. The receptor set was obtained from a human donor in good health. The CDR3 runs from the conserved cysteine through the conserved F or W. The D gene is left open where the match is weak. Clone size is given for some rows only: seen once, a few or many times, or a class if the clone is expanded.

j_call,v_call,d_call,clone_size,cdr3_aa,cdr3_nt
TRBJ2-2,TRBV27,.,.,CASSKGTTGELFF,TGTGCCAGCAGTAAGGGCACGACCGGGGAGCTGTTTTTT
TRBJ2-7,TRBV7-2,TRBD1,.,CASSLAPQGISYEQYF,TGTGCCAGCAGCTTAGCCCCACAGGGGATCTCCTACGAGCAGTACTTC
TRBJ1-1,TRBV29-1,TRBD1,.,CSAPSTGYTEAFF,TGCAGCGCCCCCTCGACAGGGTACACTGAAGCTTTCTTT
TRBJ1-3,TRBV9,.,.,CASSVRPSGVSGNTIYF,TGTGCCAGCAGCGTAAGGCCCAGCGGTGTATCTGGAAACACCATATATTTT
TRBJ2-1,TRBV30,TRBD2,.,CAWSTGSGSVNEQFF,TGTGCCTGGAGTACGGGTAGCGGGAGTGTTAATGAGCAGTTCTTC
TRBJ1-2,TRBV7-2,.,.,CASSLDSYGYTF,TGTGCCAGCAGCTTAGACAGCTATGGCTACACCTTC
TRBJ1-1,TRBV30,.,.,CAWSVDKNTEAFF,TGTGCCTGGAGTGTGGACAAGAACACTGAAGCTTTCTTT
TRBJ2-7,TRBV6-1,.,few,CASRSGLSSYEQYF,TGTGCCAGCAGATCTGGCCTCAGCTCCTACGAGCAGTACTTC
TRBJ2-2,TRBV7-9,.,.,CASSAGLSNTGELFF,TGTGCCAGCAGCGCCGGGCTATCGAACACCGGGGAGCTGTTTTTT
TRBJ1-1,TRBV5-1,.,.,CASSLGWVGTNTEAFF,TGCGCCAGCAGCTTGGGGTGGGTAGGGACTAACACTGAAGCTTTCTTT
TRBJ2-2,TRBV7-9,TRBD2,.,CASSHGTSGKTNTGELFF,TGTGCCAGCAGCCATGGGACTAGCGGGAAAACGAACACCGGGGAGCTGTTTTTT
TRBJ2-3,TRBV9,.,once,CASSVAGYVADTQYF,TGTGCCAGCAGCGTAGCTGGGTATGTCGCAGATACGCAGTATTTT
TRBJ1-2,TRBV4-2,.,few,CASSQVGQQGSVGYTF,TGTGCCAGCAGCCAAGTAGGTCAACAGGGAAGTGTTGGCTACACCTTC
TRBJ2-5,TRBV5-4,TRBD1,.,CASSRTGAAETQYF,TGTGCCAGCAGCAGGACAGGGGCCGCAGAGACCCAGTACTTC
TRBJ1-2,TRBV6-5,TRBD1,.,CASSPQPGTGHGYTF,TGTGCCAGCAGTCCCCAACCCGGGACAGGGCATGGCTACACCTTC
TRBJ2-7,TRBV2,.,.,CASSLGTAIYEQYF,TGTGCCAGCAGCCTCGGGACGGCAATCTACGAGCAGTACTTC
TRBJ1-2,TRBV9,.,.,CASSVGGAGEDYGYTF,TGTGCCAGCAGCGTAGGAGGGGCAGGGGAGGACTATGGCTACACCTTC
TRBJ1-3,TRBV18,.,.,CASSPSAGGSGNTIYF,TGTGCCAGCTCACCCTCCGCGGGGGGATCTGGAAACACCATATATTTT
TRBJ1-4,TRBV28,.,.,CASSLYQGATNEKLFF,TGTGCCAGCAGTCTTTATCAGGGAGCAACTAATGAAAAACTGTTTTTT
TRBJ2-7,TRBV9,.,.,CASSVAVGSPYEQYF,TGTGCCAGCAGCGTAGCCGTAGGTTCCCCCTACGAGCAGTACTTC
TRBJ2-3,TRBV4-3,TRBD2,.,CASSWGNSGATDTQYF,TGCGCCAGCAGCTGGGGGAATAGCGGGGCAACAGATACGCAGTATTTT
TRBJ2-3,TRBV13,TRBD2,.,CASSPRSGRSDTQYF,TGTGCCAGCAGCCCGAGGAGCGGGAGATCAGATACGCAGTATTTT
TRBJ1-1,TRBV11-2,.,.,CTSSLARREAFF,TGTACCAGCAGCTTAGCACGCAGGGAAGCTTTCTTT
TRBJ1-2,TRBV9,.,once,CASSVQHLGYTF,TGTGCCAGCAGCGTCCAACATTTGGGATACACCTTC
TRBJ2-5,TRBV19,.,.,CASSLLGQETQYF,TGTGCCAGTAGTCTACTAGGGCAAGAGACCCAGTACTTC
TRBJ1-5,TRBV6-6,TRBD1,.,CASRTLGTGNQPQHF,TGTGCCAGCAGAACCTTAGGGACAGGGAATCAGCCCCAGCATTTT
TRBJ1-5,TRBV21-1,.,once,CASSKERGEDSWQPQHF,TGTGCCAGCAGCAAAGAAAGGGGGGAAGATTCGTGGCAGCCCCAGCATTTT
TRBJ1-2,TRBV18,TRBD1,few,CASSPTGDSFYGYTF,TGTGCCAGCTCACCTACAGGGGATTCGTTCTATGGCTACACCTTC
TRBJ1-2,TRBV11-2,.,.,CASSLGTPNYGYTF,TGTGCCAGCAGCTTGGGGACGCCCAACTATGGCTACACCTTC
TRBJ2-5,TRBV19,TRBD1,.,CASQEQGGETQYF,TGTGCCAGTCAGGAACAGGGGGGCGAGACCCAGTACTTC
TRBJ2-5,TRBV10-3,.,.,CAISERSGGVDGETQYF,TGTGCCATCAGTGAGAGATCGGGGGGCGTTGACGGGGAGACCCAGTACTTC
TRBJ1-5,TRBV27,.,.,CASSLEGRGQPQHF,TGTGCCAGCAGTTTAGAAGGGCGAGGTCAGCCCCAGCATTTT
TRBJ2-7,TRBV2,.,.,CASIMGDSYEQYF,TGTGCCAGCATCATGGGGGACTCCTACGAGCAGTACTTC
TRBJ2-5,TRBV29-1,.,.,CSASLGVFRVLHQETQYF,TGCAGCGCATCCTTAGGGGTTTTCAGGGTCCTTCACCAAGAGACCCAGTACTTC
TRBJ2-7,TRBV18,.,.,CASSPQFRGTYEQYF,TGTGCCAGCTCACCACAGTTTAGGGGGACCTACGAGCAGTACTTC
TRBJ2-3,TRBV11-2,TRBD1,.,CASNQWVGRGHDTQYF,TGTGCCAGCAACCAGTGGGTGGGCAGGGGGCACGATACGCAGTATTTT
TRBJ2-1,TRBV10-3,TRBD1,.,CAIRKDRDNEQFF,TGTGCCATCAGAAAGGACAGGGACAATGAGCAGTTCTTC
TRBJ2-3,TRBV28,TRBD1,.,CASSKGQGKTDTQYF,TGTGCCAGCAGTAAGGGACAGGGTAAGACAGATACGCAGTATTTT
TRBJ2-7,TRBV10-3,.,.,CAISPNSDSYEQYF,TGTGCCATCAGCCCGAACTCGGACAGCTACGAGCAGTACTTC
TRBJ2-7,TRBV25-1,.,once,CASSRFRRDFSYEQYF,TGTGCCAGCAGTAGATTCCGCCGGGATTTCTCCTACGAGCAGTACTTC
TRBJ2-1,TRBV12-5,TRBD2,.,CASAVAGAYNEQFF,TGTGCTAGTGCTGTAGCGGGAGCGTACAATGAGCAGTTCTTC
TRBJ1-5,TRBV6-5,.,.,CASTFGEGDQPQHF,TGTGCCAGCACCTTCGGAGAAGGAGATCAGCCCCAGCATTTT
TRBJ1-1,TRBV27,.,once,CASSFSVMNTEAFF,TGTGCCAGCAGTTTTTCCGTAATGAACACTGAAGCTTTCTTT
TRBJ1-2,TRBV6-1,TRBD1,.,CASSERTGGYYGYTF,TGTGCCAGCAGTGAAAGGACAGGTGGATATTATGGCTACACCTTC
TRBJ1-1,TRBV11-2,.,.,CASSLVDWGTEAFF,TGTGCCAGCAGCTTAGTGGACTGGGGCACTGAAGCTTTCTTT
TRBJ1-2,TRBV11-2,.,.,CASSLVGSNYGYTF,TGTGCCAGCAGCTTAGTGGGCTCTAACTATGGCTACACCTTC
TRBJ2-7,TRBV15,TRBD1,.,CATSRGDRGRFSEQYF,TGTGCCACCAGCAGAGGAGACAGGGGGCGTTTCTCCGAGCAGTACTTC
TRBJ1-5,TRBV19,TRBD1,.,CASREKTGSRPQHF,TGTGCCAGTAGGGAAAAGACAGGGAGTCGGCCCCAGCATTTT
TRBJ2-3,TRBV4-3,.,.,CASSQAGRLRTDTQYF,TGCGCCAGCAGCCAAGCGGGTCGACTACGCACAGATACGCAGTATTTT
TRBJ1-4,TRBV7-2,.,.,CASSFGSDEKLFF,TGTGCCAGCAGCTTCGGATCGGATGAAAAACTGTTTTTT
TRBJ1-1,TRBV6-1,.,.,CASSEVRGRSGYTEAFF,TGTGCCAGCAGTGAAGTCAGGGGCAGGTCGGGATACACTGAAGCTTTCTTT